The entry that follows covers one TCR beta chain sequence. What it binds is not known. The sample is drawn from a study of beta chain features in type 1 diabetes. Findings of the study overall: TCRB CDR3s from Type 1 diabetes patients were moderately but significantly shorter in all four CD4+ subsets. In comparison with healthy donors, patients had naive, central memory and Treg TCRB repertoires that appeared more similar.

Expressed TCRB transcripts were sequenced because the entire RNA isolate underwent reverse transcription. For naive, central memory and regulatory T cell samples, reads averaged around 3.6 million. The assay was immunoSEQ multiplex PCR, and TCRdb's table has in-frame clones only and misses some. The sample comprises about 620,000 clones, 15% to 18% of which are singletons, and about 0.087% rests with the top ten. The specimen sequenced was naive CD4+ T cells from blood. This sequence was found in a man aged 18 to 35 in good health.

CDR3 in amino acids: CASSLSGGARNEQFF. The CDR3 coding sequence is TGTGCCAGCAGCCTTAGCGGGGGGGCTCGAAATGAGCAGTTCTTC. The chain carries TRBV9 and TRBJ2-1, with 11 bases matching TRBD2. The CDR3 has 15 residues. Germline loops: CDR1 SGDLS, CDR2 YYNGEE. V lost 4 bases, J lost 7 bases, and 7 bases stayed unmatched.